These T cell receptor beta chains were read from a single sample in a study of T cell repertoires in cytomegalovirus infection. TCRdb fed the reads into MiXCR, producing one record per CDR3 protein. The table lists about 470,000 distinct CDR3 sequences, approximately 42% of them singletons, with 43% in the top ten. Their antigens remain unidentified. This sample comprised cultured PBMCs, obtained from culture after CMV antigen stimulation. The source of these receptors is a human donor in good health (CMV status not recorded). Some clones in this sample may be carry-over from other donors' samples. The CDR3 runs from the conserved cysteine through the conserved F or W. D genes are given only for firm matches. Clone sizes are given selectively: once, few, many, or a class where the clone is expanded.

TGTGCCATCACATCGGGAGTTGGGACCCAGTACTTC	CAITSGVGTQYF	TRBJ2-5	.	.	TRBV10-3
TGTGCCAGCAGCCAAGTCAGGTCGGACACTGAAGCTTTCTTT	CASSQVRSDTEAFF	TRBJ1-1	.	.	TRBV4-2
TGTGCCAGCAGCTATGGGACAGTAGCGGAAAAACTGTTTTTT	CASSYGTVAEKLFF	TRBJ1-4	TRBD1	few	TRBV7-6
TGTGCCAGCAGCTCGACTAGCGGGAGTGACATTCAGTACTTC	CASSSTSGSDIQYF	TRBJ2-4	TRBD2	.	TRBV6-6
TGTGCCAGCAGCCGGAGTCTGGGCGGAGCCCAAGAGACCCAGTACTTC	CASSRSLGGAQETQYF	TRBJ2-5	.	many	TRBV7-8
TGCAGTGCTAGAAGGCCGGGGGGTTCAGATACGCAGTATTTT	CSARRPGGSDTQYF	TRBJ2-3	TRBD2	few	TRBV20-1
TGTGCCAGCAGCTTCCAATCACAGCGGTCAGAGCCCCAGCATTTT	CASSFQSQRSEPQHF	TRBJ1-5	.	few	TRBV7-2
TGTGCCAGCACCAGACCAGGGGCCCAGGCCCAGTACTTC	CASTRPGAQAQYF	TRBJ2-5	.	few	TRBV6-5
TGTGCCAGCAGCTTAGTTATTAGCTCCTACAATGAGCAGTTCTTC	CASSLVISSYNEQFF	TRBJ2-1	.	few	TRBV7-7
TGTGCCAGCAGCTTAGGGGGGGGGACCTATGGGGTCGGGACGCAGTATTTT	CASSLGGGTYGVGTQYF	TRBJ2-3	TRBD2	few	TRBV7-2
TGTGCCAGCAGGATCGGCACTGAAGCTTTCTTT	CASRIGTEAFF	TRBJ1-1	.	.	TRBV11-3
TGTGCCAGCAGCTTGGAAAGGGCCCATGGAAACACCATATATTTT	CASSLERAHGNTIYF	TRBJ1-3	.	once	TRBV7-3
TGTGCCAGCAGCTCCCTGGCGGGGACGAGCACAGATACGCAGTATTTT	CASSSLAGTSTDTQYF	TRBJ2-3	.	many	TRBV7-6
TGTGCCAGCAGTCCGGGACTAGCGGAATACAATGAGCAGTTCTTC	CASSPGLAEYNEQFF	TRBJ2-1	TRBD2	few	TRBV6-5
TGTGCCAGCAGCCAGACAAGTCTATCTAGCACAGATACGCAGTATTTT	CASSQTSLSSTDTQYF	TRBJ2-3	.	.	TRBV11-3
TGTGCCAGCAGTTATAGGCGGGGGTGGGTGAACACTGAAGCTTTCTTT	CASSYRRGWVNTEAFF	TRBJ1-1	.	few	TRBV6-5
TGTGCCAGCAGCCGCCGGGGGACAGACACAGATACGCAGTATTTT	CASSRRGTDTDTQYF	TRBJ2-3	.	.	TRBV7-9
TGCGCCAGCAGTCAATCGGTAGATACGAACACTGAAGCTTTCTTT	CASSQSVDTNTEAFF	TRBJ1-1	.	.	TRBV23-1
TGTGCCAGCACCCCAATAAGAGGACAGTCGAACTATGGCTACACCTTC	CASTPIRGQSNYGYTF	TRBJ1-2	.	.	TRBV11-2
TGTGCCAGCTCACCCAGTCGGACTAGCGGATACAATGAGCAGTTCTTC	CASSPSRTSGYNEQFF	TRBJ2-1	TRBD2	.	TRBV18
TGCGCCAGCAGCCGAGTCGCGAGGATCGAGCAGACCCAGTACTTC	CASSRVARIEQTQYF	TRBJ2-5	.	few	TRBV4-1
TGTGCCAGCAATCTAGCGGGAGGGCCCCCCAATGAGCAGTTCTTC	CASNLAGGPPNEQFF	TRBJ2-1	TRBD2	few	TRBV6-5
TGTGCCAGCAGCATCGGACACTTCACAGATACGCAGTATTTT	CASSIGHFTDTQYF	TRBJ2-3	.	many	TRBV7-2
TGTGCCAGCAGCTTCAAGGACTATCCCCACGGTGAGCAGTTCTTC	CASSFKDYPHGEQFF	TRBJ2-1	.	.	TRBV7-6
TGTGCCAGCGGGGAGTCGGACAATGAGCAGTTCTTC	CASGESDNEQFF	TRBJ2-1	.	.	TRBV11-2
TGTGCCAGCAGCCCCGACCGTATCAGTGAGCAGTTCTTC	CASSPDRISEQFF	TRBJ2-1	.	.	TRBV7-2
TGTGCCAGCAGCTGGGGAGGGGCCGATGAGCAGTTCTTC	CASSWGGADEQFF	TRBJ2-1	TRBD2	many	TRBV11-3
TGTGCCATCAGTGAGGCTACAATCGGTGGGAGCACTGAAGCTTTCTTT	CAISEATIGGSTEAFF	TRBJ1-1	.	.	TRBV10-3
TGTGCCAGCAGCCTAACCCGCCTGGAGGAGCAGTACTTC	CASSLTRLEEQYF	TRBJ2-7	.	few	TRBV11-2
TGTGCCAGCAGACTACAGGGGGCCGCAGATACGCAGTATTTT	CASRLQGAADTQYF	TRBJ2-3	TRBD1	.	TRBV12-3/TRBV12-4
TGTGCCAGCAGCTTGGGGCTAGCGGGGTCGAGCTCCTACGAGCAGTACTTC	CASSLGLAGSSSYEQYF	TRBJ2-7	TRBD2	few	TRBV5-4
TGTGCCAGCAGTACATCCAGGGATTCACCCCTCCACTTT	CASSTSRDSPLHF	TRBJ1-6	.	.	TRBV28
TGTGCCAGCAGCTACGGTGGAGGGACTAACTATGGCTACACCTTC	CASSYGGGTNYGYTF	TRBJ1-2	.	many	TRBV7-2
TGTGCCAGCAGCTGGGGGACTAGCGCTAAACGGTTCGCAGATACGCAGTATTTT	CASSWGTSAKRFADTQYF	TRBJ2-3	TRBD2	.	TRBV5-4
TGTGCTAGTGGTTTGGTACCCCCGGGGGCTGGAAACACCATATATTTT	CASGLVPPGAGNTIYF	TRBJ1-3	.	few	TRBV12-5
TGTGCCAGCACAGGGCCTAGTCTCAATCAGCCCCAGCATTTT	CASTGPSLNQPQHF	TRBJ1-5	.	.	TRBV6-6
TGTGCCAGCAGTTTCGGTGGTGGACTAGCGTTGGTCGGGGAGCTGTTTTTT	CASSFGGGLALVGELFF	TRBJ2-2	TRBD2	.	TRBV12-3/TRBV12-4
TGTGCCACCGCCCCCGGCAGGGAGTACGAGCAGTACTTC	CATAPGREYEQYF	TRBJ2-7	.	.	TRBV15
TGTGCTAGTGGTTTGATCAGGGGAGGGGAAGAGACCCAGTACTTC	CASGLIRGGEETQYF	TRBJ2-5	.	few	TRBV12-5
TGTGCCAGCAGTAAGACCGACTTAGCTACCCAGCATTTT	CASSKTDLATQHF	TRBJ1-5	.	.	TRBV7-2
TGTGCCAGTAGTATGGGACCGAGCTCCTACAATGAGCAGTTCTTC	CASSMGPSSYNEQFF	TRBJ2-1	.	.	TRBV19
TGTGCCATCAGTGCCCCAGGCCCGTCCGGGGAGCTGTTTTTT	CAISAPGPSGELFF	TRBJ2-2	.	.	TRBV10-3